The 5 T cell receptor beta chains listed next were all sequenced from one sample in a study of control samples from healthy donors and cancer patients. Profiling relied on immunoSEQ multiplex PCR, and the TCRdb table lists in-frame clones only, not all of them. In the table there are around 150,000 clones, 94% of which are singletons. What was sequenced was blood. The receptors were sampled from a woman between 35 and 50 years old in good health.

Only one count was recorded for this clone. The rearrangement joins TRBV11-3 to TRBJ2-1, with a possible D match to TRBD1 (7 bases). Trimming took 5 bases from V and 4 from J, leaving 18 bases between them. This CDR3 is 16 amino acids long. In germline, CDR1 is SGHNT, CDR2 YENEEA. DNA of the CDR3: TGTGCCAGCAGCCCAGGGGGGAGCCCCGCTTACAATGAGCAGTTCTTC. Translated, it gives CASSPGGSPAYNEQFF.

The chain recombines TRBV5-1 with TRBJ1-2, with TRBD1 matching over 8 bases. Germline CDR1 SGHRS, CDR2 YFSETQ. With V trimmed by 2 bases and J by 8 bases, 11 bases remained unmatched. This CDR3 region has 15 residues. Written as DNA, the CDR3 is TGCGCCAGCAGCTTAGGGACAGGAGGCGTTTCGGGCTACACCTTC. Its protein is CASSLGTGGVSGYTF. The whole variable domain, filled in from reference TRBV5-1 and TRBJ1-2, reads KAGVTQTPRYLIKTRGQQVTLSCSPISGHRSVSWYQQTPGQGLQFLFEYFSETQRNKGNFPGRFSGRQFSNSRSEMNVSTLELGDSALYLCASSLGTGGVSGYTFGSGTRLTVV.

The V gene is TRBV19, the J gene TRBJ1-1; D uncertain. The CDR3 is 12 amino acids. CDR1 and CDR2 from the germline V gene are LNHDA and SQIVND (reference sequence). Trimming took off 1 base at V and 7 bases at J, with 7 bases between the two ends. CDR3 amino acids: CASSIAGIEAFF. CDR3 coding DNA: TGTGCCAGTAGTATAGCCGGTATTGAAGCTTTCTTT. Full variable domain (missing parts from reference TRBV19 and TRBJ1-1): DGGITQSPKYLFRKEGQNVTLSCEQNLNHDAMYWYRQDPGQGLRLIYYSQIVNDFQKGDIAEGYSVSREKKESFPLTVTSAQKNPTAFYLCASSIAGIEAFFGQGTRLTVV.

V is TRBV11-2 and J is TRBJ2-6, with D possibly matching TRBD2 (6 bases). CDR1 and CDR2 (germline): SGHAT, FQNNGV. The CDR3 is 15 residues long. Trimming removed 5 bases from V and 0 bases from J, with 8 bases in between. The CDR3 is CASSPGSSGANVLTF. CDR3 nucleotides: TGTGCCAGCAGCCCCGGGAGCTCTGGGGCCAACGTCCTGACTTTC.

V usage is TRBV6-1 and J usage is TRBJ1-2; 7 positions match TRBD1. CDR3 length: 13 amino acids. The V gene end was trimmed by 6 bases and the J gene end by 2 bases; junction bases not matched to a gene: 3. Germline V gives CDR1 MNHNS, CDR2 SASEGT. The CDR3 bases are TGTGCCAGCAGGGCGACAGGGAACTATGGCTACACCTTC. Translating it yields CASRATGNYGYTF.